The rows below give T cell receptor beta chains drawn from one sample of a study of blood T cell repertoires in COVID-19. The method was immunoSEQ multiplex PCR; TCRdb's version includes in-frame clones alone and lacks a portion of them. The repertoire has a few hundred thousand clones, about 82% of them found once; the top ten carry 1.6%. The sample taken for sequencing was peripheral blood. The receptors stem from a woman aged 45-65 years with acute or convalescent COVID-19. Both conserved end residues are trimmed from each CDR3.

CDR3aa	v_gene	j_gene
ASSPGGTRDSGNEQF	TRBV5-1	TRBJ2-1
ATAGQEDQPQH	TRBV24-1	TRBJ1-5
ASSPGYPGGVEQY	TRBV6-5	TRBJ2-7
ASSLLGTIGELF	TRBV3-1/TRBV3-2	TRBJ2-2
ASSVDQRSTDTQY	TRBV9	TRBJ2-3
ASSFTSGKSSYEQY	TRBV5-8	TRBJ2-7
ASRRTGGDTQY	TRBV6-5	TRBJ2-3
ASSYSTGSHEQY	TRBV6-2/TRBV6-3	TRBJ2-7
ASSKWQNEQY	TRBV21-1	TRBJ2-7
ASSTVANYGYT	TRBV5-1	TRBJ1-2
ASSSALAYEQY	TRBV11-2	TRBJ2-7
ASSPEYRQVRNSPLH	TRBV27	TRBJ1-6
ASSGGVALH	TRBV5-6	TRBJ1-6
ASSSGQGPYEQY	TRBV28	TRBJ2-7
ASSSAPGFYGYT	TRBV27	TRBJ1-2
ASSALGSEKLF	TRBV9	TRBJ1-4
ASSFPRGGVTEAF	TRBV27	TRBJ1-1
ASSRTSGSSNEQF	TRBV6-5	TRBJ2-1
ATSGSGTGDTEAF	TRBV24-1	TRBJ1-1
ASSYFGVAGYNEQF	TRBV6-2/TRBV6-3	TRBJ2-1
ASSGSRTDTQY	TRBV2	TRBJ2-3
ASSFGTGNTEAF	TRBV7-6	TRBJ1-1
ASSFTRDRDYLDTQY	TRBV19	TRBJ2-3
ASLQGNTQY	TRBV6-6	TRBJ2-3
ASSPAGSEKTQY	TRBV27	TRBJ2-5
ASSVTPPLGGRGNEQF	TRBV4-1	TRBJ2-1
ASSFGTGGRNEQF	TRBV5-4	TRBJ2-1
AWTLGGRGPPGNTIY	TRBV30	TRBJ1-3
ATSERQGDQPQH	TRBV24-1	TRBJ1-5
ASSEFPSIDTEAF	TRBV2	TRBJ1-1
ASSWGGIGSYNEQF	TRBV28	TRBJ2-1
ASSSHRAYGYT	TRBV12-3/TRBV12-4	TRBJ1-2
ASSGTTGGRTEAF	TRBV7-8	TRBJ1-1
ASSSPPGQETYEQY	TRBV6-2/TRBV6-3	TRBJ2-7
ASSRPGQAYGYT	TRBV11-1	TRBJ1-2
AISESRVNYGYT	TRBV10-3	TRBJ1-2
ATSDWVAGGDEQF	TRBV24-1	TRBJ2-1
ASSLLDTEAF	TRBV28	TRBJ1-1
ARRPAAGITIQY	TRBV30	TRBJ2-4
AISESAGRGATNEKLF	TRBV10-3	TRBJ1-4
ASSITLTSGRTDTQY	TRBV2	TRBJ2-3